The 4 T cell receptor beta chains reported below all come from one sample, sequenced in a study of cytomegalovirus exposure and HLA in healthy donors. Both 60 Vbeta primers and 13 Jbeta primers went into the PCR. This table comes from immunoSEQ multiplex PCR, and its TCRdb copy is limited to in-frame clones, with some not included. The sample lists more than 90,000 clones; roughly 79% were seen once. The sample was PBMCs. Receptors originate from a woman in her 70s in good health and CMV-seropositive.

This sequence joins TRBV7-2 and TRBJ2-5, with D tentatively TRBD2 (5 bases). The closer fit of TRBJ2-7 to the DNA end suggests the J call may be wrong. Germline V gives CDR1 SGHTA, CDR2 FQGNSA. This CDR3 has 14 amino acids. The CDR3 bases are TGTGCCAGCAGACGCCCAGCGGCGTCCTACGAGCAGTACTTC. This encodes CASRRPAASYEQYF.

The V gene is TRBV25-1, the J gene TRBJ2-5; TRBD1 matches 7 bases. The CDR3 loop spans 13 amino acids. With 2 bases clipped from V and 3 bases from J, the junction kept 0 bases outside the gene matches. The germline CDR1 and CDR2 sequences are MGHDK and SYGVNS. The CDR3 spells CASSEDREETQYF. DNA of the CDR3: TGTGCCAGCAGTGAAGACAGGGAAGAGACCCAGTACTTC.

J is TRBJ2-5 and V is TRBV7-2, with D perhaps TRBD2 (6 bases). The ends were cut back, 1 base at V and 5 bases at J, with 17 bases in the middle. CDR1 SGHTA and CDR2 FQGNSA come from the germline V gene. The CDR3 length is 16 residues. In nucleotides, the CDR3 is TGTGCCAGCAGCTTAGTCGGGGCGGGGTCGGGGGAGACCCAGTACTTC. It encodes CASSLVGAGSGETQYF.

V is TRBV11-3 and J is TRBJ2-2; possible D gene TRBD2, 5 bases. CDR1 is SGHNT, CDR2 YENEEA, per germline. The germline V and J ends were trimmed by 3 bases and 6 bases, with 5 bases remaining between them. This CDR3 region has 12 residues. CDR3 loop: CASSLEAGELFF. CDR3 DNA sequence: TGTGCCAGCAGCTTGGAGGCCGGGGAGCTGTTTTTT.